This T cell receptor beta chain came from a study of prognosis after radiotherapy for stage I lung cancer. Whole-study findings and limits: Tumor-specific status of the expanded TCR clones was not determined in the analysis.

Genomic DNA served as the source from which two-round multiplex PCR generated TCR beta CDR3 amplicons. With primers specific to each TRBV and TRBJ gene, the first-round PCR was performed. TCRdb re-called the multiplex PCR reads with MiXCR, one entry per CDR3 protein. The table records around 30,000 distinct CDR3 sequences, under 40% of them present only once. In germline, CDR1 is MNHEY, CDR2 SVGEGT. This CDR3 has 13 amino acids. Trimming cost V 10 bases and J 7 bases; bases outside gene matches: 11. With respect to this clonotype: No antigen is known for it.

The receptor was derived from a donor over 45 with non-small cell lung cancer. The rearrangement links TRBV6-2 or TRBV6-3 to TRBJ1-2; 8 nucleotides line up with TRBD1. Sequenced material: PBMCs, taken before or after stereotactic body radiation therapy (not recorded which). The CDR3 protein is CANRTGIFSGYTF. The CDR3 nucleotides read TGTGCCAACAGGACAGGGATTTTCTCTGGCTACACCTTC.